The rows below give T cell receptor beta chains drawn from one sample of a study of blood T cell repertoires in COVID-19. Produced via immunoSEQ multiplex PCR; TCRdb's table is partial and in-frame only. The sample records approximately 200,000 clones, 75% to 90% being singletons. Source material: PBMCs or T cells enriched from blood (not recorded which). These receptors all stem from a woman aged 40 to 50 with acute COVID-19. CDR3s include the opening cysteine and the closing phenylalanine or tryptophan. The D gene is left open where the match is weak. Clone size is shown for a subset of rows, as once, few, many or a class of expanded clone.

d_call: TRBD2
clone_size: -
j_call: TRBJ2-2
v_call: TRBV7-3
cdr3_nt: TGTGCCAGCAGCCTTAGCGGGAACTCCGGGGAGCTGTTTTTT
cdr3_aa: CASSLSGNSGELFF

d_call: -
clone_size: -
j_call: TRBJ2-5
v_call: TRBV5-6
cdr3_nt: TGTGCCAGCAGCTCGCTAGCTGCCCAAAAAGAGACCCAGTACTTC
cdr3_aa: CASSSLAAQKETQYF

d_call: TRBD1
clone_size: few
j_call: TRBJ1-5
v_call: TRBV2
cdr3_nt: TGTGCCAGCAGTGGGGAACAGGGGGCCTGGCAGCCCCAGCATTTT
cdr3_aa: CASSGEQGAWQPQHF

d_call: TRBD1
clone_size: -
j_call: TRBJ2-1
v_call: TRBV4-1
cdr3_nt: TGCGCCAGCAGCCAAGTGGGACAGGGGGGCAATGAGCAGTTCTTC
cdr3_aa: CASSQVGQGGNEQFF

d_call: -
clone_size: -
j_call: TRBJ2-3
v_call: TRBV5-4
cdr3_nt: TGTGCCAGCAGCGGCGGACAGAGAAGCACAGATACGCAGTATTTT
cdr3_aa: CASSGGQRSTDTQYF

d_call: TRBD2
clone_size: -
j_call: TRBJ2-1
v_call: TRBV4-1
cdr3_nt: TGCGCCAGCAGCCAAGATATGGGGGGGGTCGCCTACAATGAGCAGTTCTTC
cdr3_aa: CASSQDMGGVAYNEQFF

d_call: TRBD1
clone_size: -
j_call: TRBJ2-5
v_call: TRBV7-3
cdr3_nt: TGTGCCAGCAGCCCAGGACAGGCAGAGACCCAGTACTTC
cdr3_aa: CASSPGQAETQYF

d_call: -
clone_size: -
j_call: TRBJ1-1
v_call: TRBV20-1
cdr3_nt: TGCAGTGCTAGTCAACCGGGACTTGAAAAAACTGAAGCTTTCTTT
cdr3_aa: CSASQPGLEKTEAFF

d_call: -
clone_size: -
j_call: TRBJ2-1
v_call: TRBV6-1
cdr3_nt: TGTGCCAGCAGTGAACTAAGGAATCGGGATGAGCAGTTCTTC
cdr3_aa: CASSELRNRDEQFF

d_call: TRBD1
clone_size: -
j_call: TRBJ1-2
v_call: TRBV30
cdr3_nt: TGTGCCTGTGGGGGACAGGGGGCCCTTACGGGCTACACCTTC
cdr3_aa: CACGGQGALTGYTF

d_call: TRBD2
clone_size: -
j_call: TRBJ2-2
v_call: TRBV11-1
cdr3_nt: TGTGCCAGCAGCTTGGGGGGGACCTCGAACACCGGGGAGCTGTTTTTT
cdr3_aa: CASSLGGTSNTGELFF